This entry features one T cell receptor beta chain sequence. The data stem from a study of blood T cells in healthy people across ages. There were healthy Caucasian individuals from Russia, aged roughly 6 to 100, serving as donors. From germline, CDR1 is SGDLS and CDR2 YYNGEE. Trimming left V 4 bases short and J 1 base short, with 17 bases between. The CDR3 runs to 16 residues. Next came a second PCR, run for about 7 to 11 cycles, which used a sample-barcoded 5' primer along with a J-beta primer mix. The template-switch adaptor was a 5' adaptor with 12 random nucleotides. It tagged each cDNA molecule. TCRdb itself ran the 5' RACE reads through MiXCR, one entry per CDR3 protein. The sample includes 800,000 to 950,000 distinct CDR3 sequences, about 28% of them seen just once. The same data also contributed to another study, on T cells of mothers and their children. This second study notes: Over 8 million reads per mother and roughly 3 million per child were obtained. Mother-child pairs who were related displayed a slightly higher overlap than unrelated pairs, a difference that was non-significant.

Material: blood. The rearrangement links TRBV9 to TRBJ1-1, with D unclear. The TCR sequence derives from a woman in her forties in good health. The chain's CDR3 is CASSSRPFPGNTEAFF. The CDR3 DNA reads as TGTGCCAGCAGCTCCCGACCGTTTCCAGGGAACACTGAAGCTTTCTTT.